This entry is about one T cell receptor (beta chain). This record comes from a study of blood T cell repertoires in COVID-19. The V gene's germline CDR1 is SGHRS and CDR2 YFSETQ. Trimming took off 4 bases at V and 11 bases at J, with 16 bases between the two ends. The CDR3 length is 14 residues. Only in-frame clones appear in the TCRdb table, and some are missing; sequencing was by immunoSEQ multiplex PCR. The sample has about 280,000 clones, roughly 87% seen once. Material: PBMCs or T cells enriched from blood (not recorded which). This receptor was taken from a woman aged 40-49 years who had recovered from COVID-19. The chain combines TRBV5-1 with TRBJ1-6; TRBD1 might be the D (6 bases). DNA for the CDR3: TGCGCCAGCAGCATCGACAGGAAGGGTACACCCCTCCACTTT. It yields the protein CASSIDRKGTPLHF.